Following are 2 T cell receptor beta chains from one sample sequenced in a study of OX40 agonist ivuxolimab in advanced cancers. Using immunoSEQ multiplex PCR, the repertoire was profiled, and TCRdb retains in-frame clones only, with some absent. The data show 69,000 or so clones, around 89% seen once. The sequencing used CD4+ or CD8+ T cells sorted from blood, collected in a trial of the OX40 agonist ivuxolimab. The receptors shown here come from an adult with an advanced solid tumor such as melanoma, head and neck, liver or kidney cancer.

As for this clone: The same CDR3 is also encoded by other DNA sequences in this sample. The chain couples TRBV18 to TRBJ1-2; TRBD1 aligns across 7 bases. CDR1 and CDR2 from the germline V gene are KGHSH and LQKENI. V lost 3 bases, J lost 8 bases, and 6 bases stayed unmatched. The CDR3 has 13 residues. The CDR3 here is CASSPDREGGYTF. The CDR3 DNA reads TGTGCCAGCTCACCCGACAGGGAAGGAGGCTACACCTTC. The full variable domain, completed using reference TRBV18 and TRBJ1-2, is NAGVMQNPRHLVRRRGQEARLRCSPMKGHSHVYWYRQLPEEGLKFMVYLQKENIIDESGMPKERFSAEFPKEGPSILRIQQVVRGDSAAYFCASSPDREGGYTFGSGTRLTVV.

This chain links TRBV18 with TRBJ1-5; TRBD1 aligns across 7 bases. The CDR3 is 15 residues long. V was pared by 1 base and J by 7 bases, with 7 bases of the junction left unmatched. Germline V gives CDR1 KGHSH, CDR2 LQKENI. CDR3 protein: CASSPRDRGGQPQHF. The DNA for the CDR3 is TGTGCCAGCTCACCACGGGACAGAGGAGGCCAGCCCCAGCATTTT. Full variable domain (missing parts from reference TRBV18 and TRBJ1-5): NAGVMQNPRHLVRRRGQEARLRCSPMKGHSHVYWYRQLPEEGLKFMVYLQKENIIDESGMPKERFSAEFPKEGPSILRIQQVVRGDSAAYFCASSPRDRGGQPQHFGDGTRLSIL.